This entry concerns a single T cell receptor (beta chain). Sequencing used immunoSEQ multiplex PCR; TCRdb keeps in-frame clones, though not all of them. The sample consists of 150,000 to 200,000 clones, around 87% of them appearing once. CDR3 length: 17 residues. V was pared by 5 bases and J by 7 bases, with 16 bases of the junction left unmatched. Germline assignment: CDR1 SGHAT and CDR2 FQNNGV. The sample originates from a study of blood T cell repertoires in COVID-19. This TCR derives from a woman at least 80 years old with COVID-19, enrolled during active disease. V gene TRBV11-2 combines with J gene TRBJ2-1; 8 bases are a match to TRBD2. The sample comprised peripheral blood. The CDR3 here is CASSPRETRIAGNEQFF. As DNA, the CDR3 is TGTGCCAGCAGCCCGCGGGAAACTAGGATAGCGGGAAATGAGCAGTTCTTC.